The 29 T cell receptor beta chains given below trace back to one sample, sequenced in a study of memory CD4+ T cells and cytomegalovirus serostatus. Repertoires were generated with immunoSEQ multiplex PCR, while TCRdb's copy carries only in-frame clones and drops some. The repertoire has approximately 44,000 clones, over 60% of them found once; the top ten carry roughly 1.9%. The sort gate was single viable CD3+CD4+CD8-CD45RO+ cells for memory CD4+ T cells. Input material: memory CD4+ T cells from blood. The receptors stem from an adult in good health and CMV-seronegative.

This chain uses TRBV11-3 with TRBJ2-2; D is possibly TRBD1 or TRBD2 (6 bases each). Trimming shortened V by 3 bases and J by 2 bases, and 10 bases separated the two germline ends. The germline gives CDR1 SGHNT, CDR2 YENEEA. The CDR3 sequence is 15 residues long. In nucleotides, the CDR3 is TGTGCCAGCAGCTTCCAGGGGACTAACACCGGGGAGCTGTTTTTT. This codes for CASSFQGTNTGELFF.

The chain combines TRBV10-2 with TRBJ1-1; D unclear. Looked up from germline, CDR1 is WSHSY and CDR2 is SAAADI. V lost 2 bases and J 4 bases, leaving 14 bases between the germline ends. This CDR3 spans 15 amino acids. The CDR3 spells CASSEGVLLSTEAFF. Written as DNA, the CDR3 is TGCGCCAGCAGTGAGGGTGTGCTGCTGAGCACTGAAGCTTTCTTT.

The rearrangement links TRBV9 to TRBJ1-6; D is possibly TRBD1 (6 bases). V was pared by 0 bases and J by 8 bases, with 12 bases between. There are 15 residues in the CDR3. From germline, CDR1 is SGDLS and CDR2 YYNGEE. The CDR3 is CASSVAGGADSPLHF. Here the CDR3 DNA reads TGTGCCAGCAGCGTAGCTGGGGGCGCGGATTCACCCCTCCACTTT.

This chain uses TRBV28 with TRBJ2-5, with TRBD1 matching over 8 bases. The CDR3 length is 14 residues. V lost 1 base, J lost 4 bases, and 2 bases stayed unmatched. Germline V CDR1 and CDR2: MDHEN, SYDVKM. The CDR3: CASSLSGGGETQYF. CDR3 coding DNA: TGTGCCAGCAGTTTATCAGGGGGCGGAGAGACCCAGTACTTC.

This chain connects TRBV2 to TRBJ1-4; D is uncertain. Germline CDR1 reads SNHLY; CDR2 reads FYNNEI. CDR3 length: 14 residues. The germline V and J ends were trimmed by 3 bases and 7 bases, with 12 bases remaining between them. Here the CDR3 DNA reads TGTGCCAGCAGTGAGAGGGTTAGTTTTGAAAAACTGTTTTTT. This encodes CASSERVSFEKLFF. Based on the CDR3 plus reference TRBV2 and TRBJ1-4, the full variable domain is EPEVTQTPSHQVTQMGQEVILRCVPISNHLYFYWYRQILGQKVEFLVSFYNNEISEKSEIFDDQFSVERPDGSNFTLKIRSTKLEDSAMYFCASSERVSFEKLFFGSGTQLSVL.

In DNA, the CDR3 is TGTGCCAGCAGTCCAACTAGGGCCTCGACAGTCAATGAGCAGTTCTTC. This encodes CASSPTRASTVNEQFF. The chain uses TRBV27 and TRBJ2-1; D is tentatively TRBD1 or TRBD2 (5 bases each). CDR1 is MNHEY and CDR2 is SMNVEV in the germline V gene (reference sequence). V was cut by 5 bases and J by 6 bases, with 20 bases left in between. The CDR3 spans 16 residues.

The rearrangement uses TRBV7-9 and TRBJ2-5; no firm D call. The V gene's germline CDR1 is SEHNR and CDR2 FQNEAQ (reference sequence). Trimming shortened V by 4 bases and J by 4 bases, and 10 bases separated the two germline ends. This CDR3 has 13 residues. The CDR3 region is CASSWELGETQYF. The CDR3, as DNA: TGTGCCAGCAGCTGGGAATTGGGAGAGACCCAGTACTTC.

The rearrangement joins TRBV15 to TRBJ1-1; 8 bases agree with TRBD1. With V trimmed by 5 bases and J by 7 bases, 6 bases remained unmatched. CDR3 size: 13 residues. Germline CDR1 reads LNHNV; CDR2 reads YYDKDF (reference sequence). CDR3 sequence reads: CATSGRQGNEAFF. The CDR3 coding sequence is TGTGCCACCAGCGGCCGACAGGGGAATGAAGCTTTCTTT.

This chain's CDR3 is CASSPSGLNEKLFF. CDR3 DNA: TGTGCCAGCTCACCATCAGGGTTGAATGAAAAACTGTTTTTT. The rearrangement joins TRBV18 to TRBJ1-4; D perhaps matches TRBD1 (5 bases). Germline loops: CDR1 KGHSH, CDR2 LQKENI. V lost 2 bases and J 5 bases, leaving 9 bases between the germline ends. The CDR3 is 14 amino acids.

The chain recombines TRBV7-4 with TRBJ2-3; possible D gene TRBD1, 6 bases. The CDR3 covers 13 residues. Trimming took off 9 bases at V and 2 bases at J, with 12 bases between the two ends. Looked up from germline, CDR1 is SGHVT and CDR2 is SQSDAQ. CDR3 loop: CARRTVPTDTQYF. The CDR3 DNA reads as TGTGCCAGACGGACAGTGCCCACAGATACGCAGTATTTT.

This clone has only a few counts. V gene TRBV4-1 combines with J gene TRBJ1-6; TRBD1 is a possible D gene (5 bases). The CDR3 totals 17 residues. Trimming removed 3 bases from V and 8 bases from J, with 20 bases in between. The germline gives CDR1 MGHRA, CDR2 YSYEKL. CDR3 sequence: CASSQTGKSRGHSPLHF. The DNA of the CDR3 is TGCGCCAGCAGCCAGACTGGAAAGAGTAGGGGTCATTCACCCCTCCACTTT.

This chain connects TRBV28 to TRBJ1-1; D is perhaps TRBD1 (6 bases). Looked up from germline, CDR1 is MDHEN and CDR2 is SYDVKM. This CDR3 is 15 amino acids long. Between the trimmed V and J ends, which lost 5 bases and 0 bases, there was a span of 13 bases. CDR3 nucleotides: TGTGCCAGCAGTCTCCGAACAGGGATGAACACTGAAGCTTTCTTT. Translation gives CASSLRTGMNTEAFF.

V and J are TRBV11-3 and TRBJ2-7; TRBD2 is a possible D gene (5 bases). Germline values: CDR1 SGHNT, CDR2 YENEEA. V dropped 0 bases and J dropped 3 bases, with 12 bases sitting between them. This CDR3 region has 15 residues. As DNA, the CDR3 is TGTGCCAGCAGCTTAGATCCTACGGGGTTCTACGAGCAGTACTTC. Its protein product is CASSLDPTGFYEQYF.

The chain carries TRBV6-1 and TRBJ1-6, with 9 positions matching TRBD1. The CDR3 contains 16 residues. J was trimmed by 10 bases and V by 1 base; bases with no gene match: 8. Germline CDR1 reads MNHNS; CDR2 reads SASEGT. CDR3 bases: TGTGCCAGCAGTGAAGTAGTGGGACAGGGAACCTCACCCCTCCACTTT. Translating gives CASSEVVGQGTSPLHF.

This clone was picked up one time. The chain recombines TRBV5-8 with TRBJ2-7; 7 bases are a match to TRBD1. This CDR3 is built from 12 residues. The germline V gene encodes CDR1 SGHTS and CDR2 YDEGEE. The V and J ends lost 4 bases and 11 bases, in that order; junction bases with no gene match: 9. CDR3 nucleotides: TGTGCCAGCAGCGTCATCTACACAGGGGAGTACTTC. It codes for CASSVIYTGEYF.

The chain links TRBV6-1 to TRBJ1-1; possibly TRBD1 for D (5 bases). V was trimmed by 5 bases and J by 0 bases, leaving 13 bases between them. Germline CDR1 is MNHNS and CDR2 is SASEGT. CDR3 length: 15 residues. The CDR3 region is CASSTRGEMNTEAFF. DNA for the CDR3: TGTGCCAGCAGTACCCGGGGGGAGATGAACACTGAAGCTTTCTTT.

J is TRBJ1-2 and V is TRBV11-3; no firm D call. CDR3 length: 14 amino acids. The germline gives CDR1 SGHNT, CDR2 YENEEA. Deletions cut 5 bases from V and 3 bases from J, with 13 bases between. For the CDR3, the DNA is TGTGCCAGCAGCAACGTTCCCGGGGACTATGGCTACACCTTC. Translation: CASSNVPGDYGYTF.

V and J are TRBV19 and TRBJ2-5; no reliable D call. CDR1 and CDR2 (germline): LNHDA, SQIVND (reference sequence). V was trimmed by 3 bases and J by 1 base, leaving 9 bases between them. The CDR3 totals 14 residues. CDR3 DNA sequence: TGTGCCAGTAGTATTGGGCCGACCCAAGAGACCCAGTACTTC. It codes for CASSIGPTQETQYF.

CDR3 residues: CASSYIGTGASGEQYF. In DNA form, the CDR3 reads TGTGCCAGCAGTTACATTGGGACAGGGGCTTCGGGGGAGCAGTACTTC. The rearrangement joins TRBV13 to TRBJ2-7; 10 positions agree with TRBD1. Germline V gene sequence: CDR1 PRHDT, CDR2 FYEKMQ (reference sequence). This CDR3 region has 16 residues. The J segment lost 7 bases and the V segment lost 6 bases, leaving 15 bases of the junction unmatched.

The chain is built from TRBV2 and TRBJ2-3, with TRBD1 matching over 9 bases. From germline, CDR1 is SNHLY and CDR2 FYNNEI. The trim removed 10 bases at V and 3 bases at J, leaving 20 bases unmatched. The CDR3 extends over 18 amino acids. The DNA of the CDR3 is TGTGCCACCAAGGGGTCGACCGACAGGGGGGGCAGGACAGATACGCAGTATTTT. This translates into CATKGSTDRGGRTDTQYF.

Only a few counts were recorded for this clone. The CDR3 region has the DNA TGTGCCAGCAGCGACAGGGGCTATCGAGAGACCCAGTACTTC. This translates into CASSDRGYRETQYF. This chain joins TRBV25-1 and TRBJ2-5, with 8 bases aligning to TRBD1. This CDR3 comprises 14 residues. CDR1 is MGHDK and CDR2 is SYGVNS in the germline V gene. The V gene end was trimmed by 6 bases and the J gene end by 4 bases; junction bases not matched to a gene: 7.

The chain is built from TRBV6-5 and TRBJ2-5; the match to TRBD1 covers 7 bases. CDR3 length: 14 residues. The ends lost 3 bases at V and 4 bases at J; junction bases unmatched: 5. The germline gives CDR1 MNHEY, CDR2 SVGAGI. The CDR3 DNA is TGTGCCAGCAGTTATACCGGGACAGCAGAGACCCAGTACTTC. Translation: CASSYTGTAETQYF.

The V gene is TRBV28, the J gene TRBJ2-7, with no clear D. Per the germline V gene, CDR1 is MDHEN and CDR2 is SYDVKM. This CDR3 contains 12 residues. V was trimmed by 3 bases and J by 6 bases, leaving 9 bases between them. CDR3 residues: CASSLRTGEQYF. CDR3 coding DNA: TGTGCCAGCAGTTTGCGAACCGGCGAGCAGTACTTC.

The chain recombines TRBV7-9 with TRBJ2-7; D remains ambiguous. V lost 5 bases to trimming and J lost 0 bases, with 5 bases between them. This CDR3 spans 12 amino acids. Germline assignment: CDR1 SEHNR and CDR2 FQNEAQ (reference sequence). The CDR3 here is CASSPSSYEQYF. CDR3 in DNA: TGTGCCAGCAGCCCGAGCTCCTACGAGCAGTACTTC.

The genes are TRBV28 and TRBJ1-1; 9 nucleotides align to TRBD1. V shed 5 bases and J 4 bases; nucleotides not matched to a gene: 8. From germline, CDR1 is MDHEN and CDR2 SYDVKM. This CDR3 is built from 15 residues. The CDR3 protein is CASSSTGTGITEAFF. The CDR3 region has the DNA TGTGCCAGCAGTAGTACCGGGACAGGGATCACTGAAGCTTTCTTT.

This sequence joins TRBV6-5 and TRBJ2-7; a possible D gene is TRBD2 (5 bases). The CDR3 extends over 13 amino acids. Germline V gene lookup returns CDR1 MNHEY and CDR2 SVGAGI. Trimming shortened V by 5 bases and J by 7 bases, and 15 bases separated the two germline ends. CDR3 sequence reads: CASSEARPGEQYF. In nucleotides, the CDR3 is TGTGCCAGCAGTGAAGCGCGACCGGGGGAGCAGTACTTC.

The chain combines TRBV10-3 with TRBJ2-1; D remains unclear. This CDR3 contains 15 residues. Germline V gene data show CDR1 as ENHRY and CDR2 as SYGVKD. Trimming removed 3 bases from V and 0 bases from J, with 9 bases in between. The CDR3 here is CAISERSSSYNEQFF. The CDR3 bases are TGTGCCATCAGTGAACGGTCCAGCTCCTACAATGAGCAGTTCTTC.

This clone was detected only a few times. The gene calls are TRBV5-5 and TRBJ2-7, with 9 bases fitting TRBD1. The CDR3 runs to 18 residues. J lost 1 base, V lost 5 bases, and 16 bases had no gene match. Germline values: CDR1 SGHKS, CDR2 YYEKEE (reference sequence). The CDR3 bases are TGTGCCAGCAGTCTGGAGGGGTTGGGGACAGGGCCTTCCTACGAGCAGTACTTC. Translation: CASSLEGLGTGPSYEQYF.

This clone was detected once. This rearrangement joins TRBV5-1 to TRBJ2-3, with 9 nucleotides matching TRBD1. V lost 2 bases, J lost 0 bases, and 10 bases stayed unmatched. The CDR3 length is 18 residues. Per germline, CDR1 SGHRS and CDR2 YFSETQ. The CDR3 DNA follows: TGCGCCAGCAGCTTCTTATCGGACAGGGGTTTTAGCACAGATACGCAGTATTTT. Translating it yields CASSFLSDRGFSTDTQYF.